This T cell receptor beta chain was sequenced for a study of control samples from healthy donors and cancer patients. The CDR3 is 15 residues long. Germline CDR1 reads SGHDT; CDR2 reads YYEEEE. V lost 1 base, J lost 2 bases, and 3 bases stayed unmatched. The assay was immunoSEQ multiplex PCR, and TCRdb's table has in-frame clones only and misses some. The sample contains 98,000 or so clones, over 60% of which appear only once. The chain joins TRBV5-6 to TRBJ2-1, with 7 bases lining up with TRBD1. The sequenced sample consisted of blood. The sequence was obtained from a woman aged 25 to 39 in good health. The CDR3 coding sequence is TGTGCCAGCAGCTTGAGAGGGGGCGCCTACAATGAGCAGTTCTTC. Its translation is CASSLRGGAYNEQFF.